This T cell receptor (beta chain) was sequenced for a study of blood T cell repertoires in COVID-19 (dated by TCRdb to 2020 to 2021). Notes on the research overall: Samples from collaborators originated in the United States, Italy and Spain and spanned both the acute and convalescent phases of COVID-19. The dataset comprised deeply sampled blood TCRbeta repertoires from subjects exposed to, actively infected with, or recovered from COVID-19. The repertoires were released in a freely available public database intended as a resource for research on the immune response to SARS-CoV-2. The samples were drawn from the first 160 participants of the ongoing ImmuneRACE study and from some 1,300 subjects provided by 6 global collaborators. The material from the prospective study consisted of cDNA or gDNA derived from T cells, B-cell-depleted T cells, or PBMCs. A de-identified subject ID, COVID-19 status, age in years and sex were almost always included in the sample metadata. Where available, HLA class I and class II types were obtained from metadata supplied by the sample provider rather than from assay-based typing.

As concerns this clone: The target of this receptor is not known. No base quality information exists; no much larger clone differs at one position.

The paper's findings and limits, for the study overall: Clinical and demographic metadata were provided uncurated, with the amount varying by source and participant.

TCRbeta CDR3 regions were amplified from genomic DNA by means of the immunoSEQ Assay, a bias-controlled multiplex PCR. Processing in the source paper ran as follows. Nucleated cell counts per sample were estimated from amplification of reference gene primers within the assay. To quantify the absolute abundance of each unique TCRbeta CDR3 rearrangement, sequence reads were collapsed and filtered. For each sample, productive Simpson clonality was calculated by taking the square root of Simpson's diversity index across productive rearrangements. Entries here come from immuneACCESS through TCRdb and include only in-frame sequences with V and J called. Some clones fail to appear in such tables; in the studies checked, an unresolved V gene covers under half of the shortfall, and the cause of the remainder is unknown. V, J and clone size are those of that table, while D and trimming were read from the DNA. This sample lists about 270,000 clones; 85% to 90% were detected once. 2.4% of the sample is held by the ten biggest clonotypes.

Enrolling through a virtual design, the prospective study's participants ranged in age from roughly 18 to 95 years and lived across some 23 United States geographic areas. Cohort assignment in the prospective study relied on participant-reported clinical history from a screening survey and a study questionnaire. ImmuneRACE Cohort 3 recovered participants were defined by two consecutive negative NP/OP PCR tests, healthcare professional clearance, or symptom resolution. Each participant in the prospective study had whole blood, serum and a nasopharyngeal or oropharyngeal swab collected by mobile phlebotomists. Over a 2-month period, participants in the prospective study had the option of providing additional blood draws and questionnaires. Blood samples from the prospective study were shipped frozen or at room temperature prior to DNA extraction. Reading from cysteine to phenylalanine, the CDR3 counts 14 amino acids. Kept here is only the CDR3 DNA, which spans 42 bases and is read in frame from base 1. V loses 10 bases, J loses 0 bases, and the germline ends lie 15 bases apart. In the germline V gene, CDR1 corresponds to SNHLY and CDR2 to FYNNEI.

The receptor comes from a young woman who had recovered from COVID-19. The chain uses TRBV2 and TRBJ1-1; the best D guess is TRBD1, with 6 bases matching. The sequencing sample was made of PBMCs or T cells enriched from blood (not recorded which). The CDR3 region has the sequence CATQRGGLNTEAFF. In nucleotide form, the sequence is TGTGCCACCCAAAGGGGGGGACTGAACACTGAAGCTTTCTTT.